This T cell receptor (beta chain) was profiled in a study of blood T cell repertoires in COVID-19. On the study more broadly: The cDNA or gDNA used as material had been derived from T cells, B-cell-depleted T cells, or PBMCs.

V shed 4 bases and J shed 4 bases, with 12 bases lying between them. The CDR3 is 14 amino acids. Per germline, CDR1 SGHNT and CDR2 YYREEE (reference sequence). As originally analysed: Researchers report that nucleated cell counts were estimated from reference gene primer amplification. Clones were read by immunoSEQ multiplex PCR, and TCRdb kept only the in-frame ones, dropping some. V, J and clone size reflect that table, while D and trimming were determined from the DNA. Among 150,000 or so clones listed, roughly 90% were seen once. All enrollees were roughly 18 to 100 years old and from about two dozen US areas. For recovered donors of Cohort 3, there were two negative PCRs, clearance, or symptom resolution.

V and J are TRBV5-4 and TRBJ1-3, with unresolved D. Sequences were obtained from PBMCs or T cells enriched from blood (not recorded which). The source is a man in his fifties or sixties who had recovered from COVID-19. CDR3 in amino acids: CASSQRGAGNTIYF. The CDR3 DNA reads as TGTGCCAGCAGCCAGCGGGGAGCAGGAAACACCATATATTTT.